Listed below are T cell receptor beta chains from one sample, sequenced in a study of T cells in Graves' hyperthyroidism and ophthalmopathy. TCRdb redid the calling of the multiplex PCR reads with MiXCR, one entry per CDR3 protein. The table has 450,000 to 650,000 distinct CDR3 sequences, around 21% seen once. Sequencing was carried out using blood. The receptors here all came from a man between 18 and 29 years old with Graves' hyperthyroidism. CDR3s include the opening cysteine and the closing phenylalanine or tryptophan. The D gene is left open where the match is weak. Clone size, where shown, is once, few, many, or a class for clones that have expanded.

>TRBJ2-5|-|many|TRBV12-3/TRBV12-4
CASGMGRSYQETQYF
TGTGCCAGCGGTATGGGCAGATCGTACCAAGAGACCCAGTACTTC
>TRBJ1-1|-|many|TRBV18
CASSPDDAEAFF
TGTGCCAGCTCACCGGACGATGCTGAAGCTTTCTTT
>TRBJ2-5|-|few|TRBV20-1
CSAREVWGETQYF
TGCAGTGCTAGGGAGGTTTGGGGAGAGACCCAGTACTTC
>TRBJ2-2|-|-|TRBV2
CASRVSGVSTGELFF
TGTGCCAGCAGAGTCTCAGGGGTTAGCACCGGGGAGCTGTTTTTT
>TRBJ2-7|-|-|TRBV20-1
CSARAGNNLGYEQDF
TGCAGTGCTAGAGCCGGGAACAATTTAGGCTACGAGCAGGACTTC
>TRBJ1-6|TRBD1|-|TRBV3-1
CASSQGQGSYNSPLHF
TGCGCCAGCAGCCAAGGACAGGGGTCGTATAATTCACCCCTCCACTTT
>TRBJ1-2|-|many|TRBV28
CASSAKGYTF
TGTGCCAGCAGTGCCAAGGGCTACACCTTC
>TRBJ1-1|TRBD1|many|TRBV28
CASSPETGFRDTEAFF
TGTGCCAGCAGTCCAGAGACAGGGTTTCGGGACACTGAAGCTTTCTTT
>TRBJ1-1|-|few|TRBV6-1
CASSNPRGTEAFF
TGTGCCAGCAGTAATCCCAGGGGAACTGAAGCTTTCTTT
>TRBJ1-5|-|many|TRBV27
CASSPGVGQPQHF
TGTGCCAGCAGCCCCGGGGTAGGACAGCCCCAGCATTTT
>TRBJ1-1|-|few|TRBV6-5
CASSYSIRVNTEAFF
TGTGCCAGCAGTTACTCGATAAGAGTGAACACTGAAGCTTTCTTT
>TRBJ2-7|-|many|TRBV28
CASSLSPDSYEQYF
TGTGCCAGCAGTTTATCCCCGGACTCCTACGAGCAGTACTTC
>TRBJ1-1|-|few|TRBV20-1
CSARDDRRGEAFF
TGCAGTGCTAGAGACGACAGAAGGGGTGAAGCTTTCTTT
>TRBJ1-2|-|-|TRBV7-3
CAPLLTGYTF
TGTGCCCCGTTATTAACGGGCTACACCTTC
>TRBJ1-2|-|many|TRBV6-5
CASSLLADGYGYTF
TGTGCCAGCAGTCTACTAGCGGACGGCTATGGCTACACCTTC
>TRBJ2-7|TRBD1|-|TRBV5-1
CASSSTGGLLQEYF
TGCGCCAGCAGCTCTACAGGGGGCCTCCTCCAAGAGTACTTC
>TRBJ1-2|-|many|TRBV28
CASTGAPREVYGYTF
TGTGCCAGCACTGGGGCTCCTAGGGAGGTGTATGGCTACACCTTC
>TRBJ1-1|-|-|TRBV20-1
CSARLSTEAFF
TGCAGTGCTAGACTGTCGACTGAAGCTTTCTTT
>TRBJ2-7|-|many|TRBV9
CASSPSTAAYEQYF
TGTGCCAGCAGCCCTTCAACAGCCGCCTACGAGCAGTACTTC
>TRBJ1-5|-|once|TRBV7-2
CASSLVQNNQPQHF
TGTGCCAGCAGCTTAGTACAGAACAATCAGCCCCAGCATTTT
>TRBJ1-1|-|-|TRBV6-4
CAIGKYTEAFF
TGTGCCATCGGGAAGTACACTGAAGCTTTCTTT
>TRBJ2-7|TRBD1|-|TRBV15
CATSSGQGAPYEQYF
TGTGCCACCAGCAGCGGACAGGGGGCCCCCTACGAGCAGTACTTC
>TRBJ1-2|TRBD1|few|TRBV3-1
CASSSRPRDRNYGYTF
TGTGCCAGCAGCTCCCGACCCCGGGACAGGAACTATGGCTACACCTTC
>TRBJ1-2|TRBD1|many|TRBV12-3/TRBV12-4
CASSTAPGGYGYTF
TGTGCCAGCAGTACGGCCCCAGGGGGCTATGGCTACACCTTC
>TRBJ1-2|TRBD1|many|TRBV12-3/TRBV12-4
CASSLSGGGMGYTF
TGTGCCAGCAGTTTGAGTGGAGGGGGCATGGGCTACACCTTC
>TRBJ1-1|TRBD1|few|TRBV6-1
CASSRDRVFTEAFF
TGTGCCAGCAGCAGGGACAGGGTTTTCACTGAAGCTTTCTTT
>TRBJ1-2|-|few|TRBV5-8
CASSLETGSGYTF
TGTGCCAGCAGCTTGGAAACAGGCAGTGGCTACACCTTC
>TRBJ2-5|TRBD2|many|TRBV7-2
CASSLAAGGVETQYF
TGTGCCAGCAGCTTAGCCGCGGGGGGCGTAGAGACCCAGTACTTC
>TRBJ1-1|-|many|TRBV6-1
CASRRSMNTEAFF
TGTGCCTCAAGGCGCAGTATGAACACTGAAGCTTTCTTT